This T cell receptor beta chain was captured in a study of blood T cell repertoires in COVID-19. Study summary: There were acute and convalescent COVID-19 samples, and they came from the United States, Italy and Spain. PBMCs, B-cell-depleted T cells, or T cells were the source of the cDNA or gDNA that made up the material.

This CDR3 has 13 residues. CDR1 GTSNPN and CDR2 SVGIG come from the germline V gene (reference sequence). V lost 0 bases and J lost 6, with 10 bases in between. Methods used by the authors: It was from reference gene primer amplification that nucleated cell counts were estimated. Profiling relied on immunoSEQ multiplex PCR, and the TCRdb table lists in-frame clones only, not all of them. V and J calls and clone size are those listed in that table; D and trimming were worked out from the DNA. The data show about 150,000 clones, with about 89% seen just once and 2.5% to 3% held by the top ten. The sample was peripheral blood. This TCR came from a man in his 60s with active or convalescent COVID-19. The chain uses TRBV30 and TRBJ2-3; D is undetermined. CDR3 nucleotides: TGTGCCTGGAGTGTACGTGGTCGGGATACGCAGTATTTT. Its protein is CAWSVRGRDTQYF. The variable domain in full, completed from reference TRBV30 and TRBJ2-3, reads SQTIHQWPATLVQPVGSPLSLECTVEGTSNPNLYWYRQAAGRGLQLLFYSVGIGQISSEVPQNLSASRPQDRQFILSSKKLLLSDSGFYLCAWSVRGRDTQYFGPGTRLTVL.